These 2 T cell receptor beta chains share one sample of origin, sequenced in a study of T cells in Graves' hyperthyroidism and ophthalmopathy. The CDR3 regions of TCR beta were amplified from RNA transcripts. The HTBI primer set served for first-round RT-PCR of the TCR CDR3. Using its own MiXCR run on the multiplex PCR reads, TCRdb lists one record per CDR3 protein. The sample contains hundreds of thousands of distinct CDR3 sequences, 45% of which appear only once. The sample comprised peripheral blood or thyroid tissue (not recorded which). The receptor source for this set is an adult man with Graves' disease, either hyperthyroidism or ophthalmopathy (not recorded which).

CDR3 amino acids: CSVGGHGNTIYF. The CDR3 DNA follows: TGCAGCGTTGGGGGGCATGGAAACACCATATATTTT. V gene TRBV29-1 combines with J gene TRBJ1-3; weak D call: TRBD1 (6 bases). The germline V gene encodes CDR1 SQVTM and CDR2 ANQGSEA. With 4 bases removed from V and 3 bases from J, the gap between germline ends came to 7 bases. The CDR3 length is 12 residues. Supplemented by reference TRBV29-1 and TRBJ1-3, the full variable domain reads SAVISQKPSRDICQRGTSLTIQCQVDSQVTMMFWYRQQPGQSLTLIATANQGSEATYESGFVIDKFPISRPNLTFSTLTVSNMSPEDSSIYLCSVGGHGNTIYFGEGSWLTVV.

This rearrangement joins TRBV15 to TRBJ2-5, with TRBD2 as a possible D gene (6 bases). The CDR3 contains 16 residues. Between the trimmed V and J ends, which lost 3 bases and 1 base, there was a span of 15 bases. Germline loops: CDR1 LNHNV, CDR2 YYDKDF (reference sequence). This CDR3 is CATSSKMGGSQETQYF. The CDR3 DNA follows: TGTGCCACCAGCAGTAAAATGGGAGGCAGCCAAGAGACCCAGTACTTC.